This TCR beta chain emerged from a study of blood T cell repertoires in COVID-19. Turning to the study itself: The United States, Italy and Spain were the sources of the acute and convalescent COVID-19 samples. Sample material is recorded as cDNA or gDNA derived from T cells, B-cell-depleted T cells, or PBMCs.

The trim removed 7 bases at V and 5 bases at J, leaving 21 bases unmatched. Germline assignment: CDR1 MDHEN and CDR2 SYDVKM. This CDR3 comprises 18 residues. In the authors' methods: It was from reference gene primer amplification that nucleated cell counts were estimated. Libraries were prepared by immunoSEQ multiplex PCR; TCRdb keeps only in-frame clonotypes and omits some of them. V, J and clone size reflect that table, while D and trimming were determined from the DNA. Here the sample spans approximately 89,000 clones, approximately 80% being singletons. Sequences were obtained from peripheral blood. The gene calls are TRBV28 and TRBJ2-3; 7 bases line up with TRBD1. The sequence came from a human donor in a cohort sampled during active COVID-19. The CDR3 nucleotides read TGTGCCAGCAACCTATTATGGGGATATCAGGGGACAGTAGATACGCAGTATTTT. Translated, it gives CASNLLWGYQGTVDTQYF.